This record covers a single TCR beta chain. The authors sequenced patients whose flow cytometry had shown CD8+CD57+ cell expansion. Patients were therapy-naive when their blood was sampled. V was pared by 8 bases and J by 6 bases, with 16 bases between. The CDR3 consists of 13 residues. Germline CDR1 is SGHVS and CDR2 is FQNEAQ. The sample comes from a study of CD8+CD57+ T cells in acquired aplastic anemia. TCR beta VDJ and CDR3 were profiled, and genomic DNA was the template. MiXCR, run by TCRdb on the reads, gives a single entry per CDR3 protein. The sample lists about 250,000 distinct CDR3 sequences; more than 40% were seen once.

Sequencing used sorted CD4+, CD8+, or CD8+CD57+ T cells (not recorded which) from PBMCs. This chain links TRBV7-8 with TRBJ1-2; D ambiguous. The TCR was taken from a human donor with aplastic anemia. Written as DNA, the CDR3 is TGTGCCAGCTCGCGTCCCGGAGGAGATGGCTACACCTTC. It translates to CASSRPGGDGYTF.